The 26 T cell receptor beta chains reported below all come from one sample, sequenced in a study of PD-1 blockade in classical Hodgkin lymphoma. Clones were sequenced by immunoSEQ multiplex PCR, and TCRdb holds only the in-frame ones, with some missing. The table shows under 4,500 clones, with more than 55% occurring only once. Every patient experienced relapse after autologous stem cell transplantation, and brentuximab vedotin exposure varied. Sequences were derived from peripheral blood mononuclear cells (PBMCs), sampled at baseline. All receptors derive from a human donor with classical Hodgkin lymphoma.

V gene TRBV27 combines with J gene TRBJ2-3; possible D gene TRBD1, 6 bases. V lost 6 bases to trimming and J lost 10 bases, with 14 bases between them. The CDR3 runs 12 residues. Germline CDR1 is MNHEY and CDR2 is SMNVEV (reference sequence). This CDR3 is CASRTGFFAQYF. CDR3 sequence (DNA): TGTGCCAGCAGGACAGGTTTCTTTGCGCAGTATTTT.

V is TRBV5-4 and J is TRBJ2-1; 7 bases are a match to TRBD1. The germline V gene encodes CDR1 SGHNT and CDR2 YYREEE (reference sequence). Unmatched junction bases numbered 5, after V lost 0 bases and J lost 5 bases. The CDR3 contains 15 residues. The CDR3 loop reads CASSLEGAGDNEQFF. The CDR3 coding sequence is TGTGCCAGCAGCTTGGAGGGGGCCGGAGACAATGAGCAGTTCTTC.

The chain links TRBV11-3 to TRBJ2-5; unclear D gene. The DNA end lines up better with TRBJ2-7; the J call may be wrong. Germline assignment: CDR1 SGHNT and CDR2 YENEEA. There are 13 residues in the CDR3. The CDR3 nucleotides are TGTGCCAGCAGCTCCCTCAACTCCTACGAGCAGTACTTC. Amino acids: CASSSLNSYEQYF.

The genes are TRBV28 and TRBJ1-5, with D uncertain. V lost 8 bases and J lost 2, with 13 bases in between. The V gene's germline CDR1 is MDHEN and CDR2 SYDVKM. The CDR3 has 14 amino acids. DNA for the CDR3: TGTGCCAGCCGGTCCCCCCGGGGCAATCAGCCCCAGCATTTT. This encodes CASRSPRGNQPQHF.

This chain connects TRBV4-1 to TRBJ1-1; no firm D call. Trimming cost V 1 base and J 0 bases, with 15 bases left between them. In germline, CDR1 is MGHRA, CDR2 YSYEKL. This CDR3 region has 17 residues. CDR3 DNA: TGCGCCAGCAGCCAAGCCGGGTCCTGGGCAGTGAACACTGAAGCTTTCTTT. The encoded protein is CASSQAGSWAVNTEAFF.

V usage is TRBV10-1 and J usage is TRBJ2-1, with D tentatively TRBD2 (5 bases). The CDR3 runs to 15 residues. Per the germline V gene, CDR1 is WNHNN and CDR2 is SYGVQD (reference sequence). V dropped 0 bases and J dropped 6 bases, with 12 bases sitting between them. DNA for the CDR3: TGCGCCAGCAGTGAGTCAGGTCTAGCCTTCAATGAGCAGTTCTTC. It translates to CASSESGLAFNEQFF.

This sequence joins TRBV7-2 and TRBJ1-4; D gene ambiguous. The CDR3 totals 14 residues. CDR1 is SGHTA, CDR2 FQGNSA, per germline. The germline V and J ends were trimmed by 4 bases and 3 bases, with 9 bases remaining between them. CDR3 loop: CASSSPGANEKLFF. The CDR3 nucleotides read TGTGCCAGCAGCTCTCCGGGAGCTAATGAAAAACTGTTTTTT.

The chain has TRBV19 and TRBJ1-5; 10 positions match TRBD1. The CDR3 covers 16 residues. The germline V gene encodes CDR1 LNHDA and CDR2 SQIVND (reference sequence). The J segment lost 4 bases and the V segment lost 3 bases, leaving 6 bases of the junction unmatched. The CDR3 DNA is TGTGCCAGTAGTATCCTGACAGGGGGCCCTAATCAGCCCCAGCATTTT. It is translated as CASSILTGGPNQPQHF.

This clone was counted between two and nine times. The V gene is TRBV27, the J gene TRBJ2-1, with 7 bases identical to TRBD2. After removal of 5 bases from V and 4 bases from J, the junction contained 14 bases not matched to a gene. Germline V CDR1 and CDR2: MNHEY, SMNVEV (reference sequence). CDR3 length: 17 amino acids. CDR3 loop: CASSPGGGPSTYNEQFF. As DNA, the CDR3 is TGTGCCAGCAGTCCGGGGGGAGGCCCATCAACTTACAATGAGCAGTTCTTC.

The rearrangement links TRBV7-3 to TRBJ2-1, with TRBD2 identical over 15 bases. V was clipped by 5 bases and J by 9 bases; unmatched bases: 5. Germline V gene data show CDR1 as SGHTA and CDR2 as FQGTGA. The length of the CDR3 is 15 residues. The chain's CDR3 is CASSEPGLAGGEQFF. Written as DNA, the CDR3 is TGTGCCAGCAGCGAACCGGGACTAGCGGGAGGTGAGCAGTTCTTC.

This sequence joins TRBV7-6 and TRBJ2-7, with 7 bases lining up with TRBD2. This CDR3 region has 12 residues. Looked up from germline, CDR1 is SGHVS and CDR2 is FNYEAQ. With 6 bases clipped from V and 5 bases from J, the junction kept 4 bases outside the gene matches. The CDR3 DNA reads as TGTGCCAGCAGTCCGGGGGGTAACGAGCAGTACTTC. Its protein is CASSPGGNEQYF.

This clone occurred a few times. This chain connects TRBV29-1 to TRBJ2-1; the D is unclear. This CDR3 has 12 residues. Germline V lookup: CDR1 SQVTM, CDR2 ANQGSEA. CDR3 loop: CTTKSGYNEQFF. The CDR3 nucleotides are TGCACCACAAAGTCGGGCTACAATGAGCAGTTCTTC.

J is TRBJ2-7 and V is TRBV18; D tentatively reads TRBD1 or TRBD2 (5 bases each). There are 16 residues in the CDR3. Germline V gene data show CDR1 as KGHSH and CDR2 as LQKENI. Between the trimmed V and J ends, which lost 6 bases and 1 base, there was a span of 19 bases. CDR3 amino acids: CASSYTGTQPSYEQYF. CDR3 bases: TGTGCCAGCTCGTACACCGGGACCCAACCTTCCTACGAGCAGTACTTC. The full variable domain, rest sourced from reference TRBV18 and TRBJ2-7, is NAGVMQNPRHLVRRRGQEARLRCSPMKGHSHVYWYRQLPEEGLKFMVYLQKENIIDESGMPKERFSAEFPKEGPSILRIQQVVRGDSAAYFCASSYTGTQPSYEQYFGPGTRLTVT.

The CDR3 is CASTHLAGVYNEQFF. The CDR3 nucleotides are TGTGCCAGTACCCATCTAGCGGGGGTATACAATGAGCAGTTCTTC. This sequence joins TRBV19 and TRBJ2-1, with 10 nucleotides matching TRBD2. Germline assignment: CDR1 LNHDA and CDR2 SQIVND (reference sequence). This CDR3 has 15 amino acids. With 7 bases clipped from V and 4 bases from J, the junction kept 7 bases outside the gene matches.

This clone was detected only once. The V and J genes are TRBV30 and TRBJ1-2; tentative D call: TRBD1 (5 bases). The CDR3 totals 12 residues. V gave up 4 bases and J gave up 2 bases, with 8 bases separating them. Per the germline V gene, CDR1 is GTSNPN and CDR2 is SVGIG (reference sequence). CDR3 residues: CAWMGGNYGYTF. CDR3 nucleotides: TGTGCCTGGATGGGGGGAAACTATGGCTACACCTTC.

This clone was counted a few times. V and J are TRBV4-2 and TRBJ2-7; 9 nucleotides align to TRBD1. The CDR3 consists of 14 residues. V gave up 5 bases and J gave up 7 bases; unmatched junction bases: 9. In germline, CDR1 is LGHNA, CDR2 YNFKEQ. The CDR3 here is CASSLVGQGREQYF. The CDR3 coding sequence is TGTGCCAGCAGCTTGGTGGGACAGGGCAGGGAGCAGTACTTC.

This clone turned up a few times. V gene TRBV19 combines with J gene TRBJ1-5, with D uncertain. CDR1 LNHDA and CDR2 SQIVND come from the germline V gene (reference sequence). CDR3 size: 15 residues. V lost 3 bases to trimming and J lost 1 base, with 10 bases between them. As DNA, the CDR3 is TGTGCCAGTAGTATTCGGTATGAGAGCAATCAGCCCCAGCATTTT. This gives the protein CASSIRYESNQPQHF.

The chain recombines TRBV29-1 with TRBJ2-2, with 7 bases aligning to TRBD2. Unmatched junction bases numbered 7, after V lost 5 bases and J lost 4 bases. The CDR3 has 14 amino acids. Germline CDR1 and CDR2: SQVTM and ANQGSEA. CDR3 sequence reads: CSVILARTTGELFF. CDR3 DNA sequence: TGCAGCGTTATACTAGCGAGGACCACCGGGGAGCTGTTTTTT.

The gene calls are TRBV2 and TRBJ1-2; maybe TRBD1 (5 bases). V gave up 6 bases and J gave up 1 base, with 12 bases separating them. Germline V CDR1 and CDR2: SNHLY, FYNNEI. The CDR3 extends over 14 amino acids. The CDR3 sequence: CASSKGTGNYGYTF. DNA of the CDR3: TGTGCCAGCAGCAAAGGGACCGGTAACTATGGCTACACCTTC.

This chain uses TRBV11-3 with TRBJ2-3; possible D gene TRBD1, 6 bases. This CDR3 spans 15 amino acids. Trimming pared 1 base from V and 1 base from J, leaving 9 bases between. From germline, CDR1 is SGHNT and CDR2 YENEEA. The CDR3 DNA sequence: TGTGCCAGCAGCTTAGGGGGGCGTCGCACAGATACGCAGTATTTT. Translated, it gives CASSLGGRRTDTQYF.

CDR3 nucleotides: TGTGCCAGCAGCTTAGGAAGGTCGGAGAACACTGAAGCTTTCTTT. It codes for CASSLGRSENTEAFF. V is TRBV7-6 and J is TRBJ1-1; no definite D call. Trimming left V 1 base short and J 1 base short, with 10 bases between. The length of the CDR3 is 15 residues. Germline V gives CDR1 SGHVS, CDR2 FNYEAQ.

This clone occurred a few times. This chain joins TRBV5-1 and TRBJ2-3; 8 bases match TRBD1. The CDR3 has 18 amino acids. Germline V gene lookup returns CDR1 SGHRS and CDR2 YFSETQ. The ends lost 0 bases at V and 3 bases at J; junction bases unmatched: 12. The CDR3 region has the DNA TGCGCCAGCAGCTTGGGTTACCCTGACAGGGACAGGACAGATACGCAGTATTTT. Its protein is CASSLGYPDRDRTDTQYF.

Remarks on this clone: This specimen includes other DNA sequences encoding the same CDR3. This CDR3 reads CASSFTTDTQYF. The CDR3 DNA sequence: TGTGCCAGCAGCTTCACGACAGATACGCAGTATTTT. V and J are TRBV5-5 and TRBJ2-3; D is undetermined. The germline V gene has CDR1 SGHKS and CDR2 YYEKEE (reference sequence). V was cut by 2 bases and J by 3 bases, with 4 bases left in between. The CDR3 length is 12 residues.

Regarding this clone: With a far larger clone one base away, a read error is the likely cause. This CDR3 is also generated by other DNA sequences in the sample. V usage is TRBV7-2 and J usage is TRBJ2-7; D is perhaps TRBD1 or TRBD2 (6 bases each). The germline gives CDR1 SGHTA, CDR2 FQGNSA. The CDR3 runs 15 residues. With 3 bases removed from V and 7 bases from J, the gap between germline ends came to 19 bases. This chain's CDR3 is CASSLDGPGAGEQYF. Here the CDR3 DNA reads TGTGCCAGCAGCTTGGATGGGCCAGGGGCGGGGGAGCAGTACTTC. Supplemented by reference TRBV7-2 and TRBJ2-7, the full variable domain reads GAGVSQSPSNKVTEKGKDVELRCDPISGHTALYWYRQSLGQGLEFLIYFQGNSAPDKSGLPSDRFSAERTGGSVSTLTIQRTQQEDSAVYLCASSLDGPGAGEQYFGPGTRLTVT.

V is TRBV5-4 and J is TRBJ2-7, with 9 bases lining up with TRBD1. The CDR3 is 14 residues long. CDR1 is SGHNT, CDR2 YYREEE, per germline (reference sequence). Trimming cost V 0 bases and J 7 bases; bases outside gene matches: 5. The chain's CDR3 is CASSLVGQGREQYF. CDR3 nucleotide sequence: TGTGCCAGCAGCTTGGTGGGACAGGGCAGGGAGCAGTACTTC.

The chain is built from TRBV28 and TRBJ1-2; no clear D gene. Germline lookup yields CDR1 MDHEN and CDR2 SYDVKM. V dropped 5 bases and J dropped 11 bases, with 24 bases sitting between them. CDR3 length: 15 residues. The CDR3 here is CASSPQYTSGSRYTF. In DNA form, the CDR3 reads TGTGCCAGCAGTCCACAATACACCTCCGGGAGTAGGTACACCTTC.